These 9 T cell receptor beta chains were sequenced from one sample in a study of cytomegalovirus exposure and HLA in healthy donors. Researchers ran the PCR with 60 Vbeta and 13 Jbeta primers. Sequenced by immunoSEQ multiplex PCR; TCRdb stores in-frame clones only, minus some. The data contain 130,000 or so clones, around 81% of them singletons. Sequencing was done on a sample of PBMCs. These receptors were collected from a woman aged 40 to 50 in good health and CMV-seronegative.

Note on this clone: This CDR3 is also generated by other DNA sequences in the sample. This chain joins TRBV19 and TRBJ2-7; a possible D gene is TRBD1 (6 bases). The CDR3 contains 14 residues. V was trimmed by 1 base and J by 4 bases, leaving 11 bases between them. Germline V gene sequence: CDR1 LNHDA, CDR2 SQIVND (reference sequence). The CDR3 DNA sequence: TGTGCCAGTAGTATAGCTGGGGGCGGATACGAGCAGTACTTC. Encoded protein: CASSIAGGGYEQYF.

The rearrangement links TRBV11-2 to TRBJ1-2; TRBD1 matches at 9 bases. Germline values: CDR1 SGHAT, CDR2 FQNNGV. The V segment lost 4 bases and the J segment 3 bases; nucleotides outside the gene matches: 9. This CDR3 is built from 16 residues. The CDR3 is CASSSGTGFGHYGYTF. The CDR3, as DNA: TGTGCCAGCAGCTCCGGGACAGGGTTCGGGCACTATGGCTACACCTTC.

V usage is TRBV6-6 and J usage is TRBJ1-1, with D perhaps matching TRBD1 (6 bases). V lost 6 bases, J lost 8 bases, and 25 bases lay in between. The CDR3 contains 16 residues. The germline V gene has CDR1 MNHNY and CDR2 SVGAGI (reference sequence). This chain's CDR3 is CASSSSSTGLGLEAFF. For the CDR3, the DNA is TGTGCCAGCAGCTCCTCTTCGACAGGACTGGGCCTCGAAGCTTTCTTT.

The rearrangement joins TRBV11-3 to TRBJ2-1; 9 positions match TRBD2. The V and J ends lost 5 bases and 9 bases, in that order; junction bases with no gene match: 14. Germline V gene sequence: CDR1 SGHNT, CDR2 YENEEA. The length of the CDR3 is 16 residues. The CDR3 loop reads CASSITGGGAVSEQFF. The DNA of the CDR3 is TGTGCCAGCAGCATAACGGGCGGGGGGGCCGTAAGTGAGCAGTTCTTC. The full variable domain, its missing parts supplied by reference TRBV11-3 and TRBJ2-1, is EAGVVQSPRYKIIEKKQPVAFWCNPISGHNTLYWYLQNLGQGPELLIRYENEEAVDDSQLPKDRFSAERLKGVDSTLKIQPAELGDSAVYLCASSITGGGAVSEQFFGPGTRLTVL.

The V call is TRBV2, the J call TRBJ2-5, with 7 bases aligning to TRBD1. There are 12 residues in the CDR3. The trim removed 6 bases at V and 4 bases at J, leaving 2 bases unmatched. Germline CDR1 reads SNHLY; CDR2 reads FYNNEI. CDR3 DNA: TGTGCCAGCAGCCACAGGGGAGAGACCCAGTACTTC. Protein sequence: CASSHRGETQYF. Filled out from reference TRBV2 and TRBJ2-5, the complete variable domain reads EPEVTQTPSHQVTQMGQEVILRCVPISNHLYFYWYRQILGQKVEFLVSFYNNEISEKSEIFDDQFSVERPDGSNFTLKIRSTKLEDSAMYFCASSHRGETQYFGPGTRLLVL.

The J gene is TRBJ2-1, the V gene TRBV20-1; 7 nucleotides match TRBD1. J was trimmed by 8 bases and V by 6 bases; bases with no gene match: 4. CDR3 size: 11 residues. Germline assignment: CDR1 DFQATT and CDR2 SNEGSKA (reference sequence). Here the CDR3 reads CSAKRGHEQFF. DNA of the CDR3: TGCAGTGCCAAGAGGGGGCATGAGCAGTTCTTC.

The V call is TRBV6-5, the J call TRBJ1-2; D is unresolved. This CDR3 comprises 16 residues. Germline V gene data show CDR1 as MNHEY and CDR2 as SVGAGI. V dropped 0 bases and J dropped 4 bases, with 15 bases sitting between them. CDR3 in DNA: TGTGCCAGCAGTTACTCTCCCCGGGAAGTTCGCTATGGCTACACCTTC. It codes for CASSYSPREVRYGYTF.

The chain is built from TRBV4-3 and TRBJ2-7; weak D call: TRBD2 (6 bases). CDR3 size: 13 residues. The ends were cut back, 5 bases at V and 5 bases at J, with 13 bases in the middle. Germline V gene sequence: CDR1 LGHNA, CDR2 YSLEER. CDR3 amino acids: CASSGGGAHEQYF. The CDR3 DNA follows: TGCGCCAGCAGCGGGGGAGGCGCTCACGAGCAGTACTTC.

CDR3 region: CASSPSGSSYNEQFF. The CDR3 region has the DNA TGCGCCAGCAGCCCTAGCGGGAGCTCCTACAATGAGCAGTTCTTC. The chain links TRBV5-1 to TRBJ2-1, with 10 bases fitting TRBD2. In germline, CDR1 is SGHRS, CDR2 YFSETQ. CDR3 length equals 15 residues. V shed 4 bases and J 0 bases; nucleotides not matched to a gene: 1.